This T cell receptor (beta chain) was identified during a study of blood T cell repertoires in COVID-19. Across the whole study: Samples representing acute and convalescent COVID-19 were sourced from the United States, Italy and Spain.

The CDR3 spans 15 residues. Germline V gene sequence: CDR1 MGHRA, CDR2 YSYEKL. Trimming took off 3 bases at V and 0 bases at J, with 11 bases between the two ends. Original analysis: The authors estimated nucleated cell counts from reference gene primer amplification. Generated by immunoSEQ multiplex PCR, the TCRdb table keeps only in-frame clones and is missing some. V, J and clone size reflect that table, while D and trimming were determined from the DNA. The table has some 390,000 clones, about 88% seen once. The TCR was taken from a woman aged 40 to 49 with COVID-19, enrolled during active disease. Sequencing was done on a sample of peripheral blood. This rearrangement joins TRBV4-1 to TRBJ1-2; D not resolved. The CDR3 protein is CASSHPTSSNYGYTF. CDR3 DNA: TGCGCCAGCAGCCATCCGACATCTTCTAACTATGGCTACACCTTC.